This TCR beta chain emerged from a study of T-cell reconstitution after alpha-beta-depleted transplantation in children (dated by TCRdb to the mid-2010s). Broadly, across the study: Using TCR repertoire profiling, the study quantitatively followed how T-cell immune reconstitution unfolded in children after TCRalphabeta/CD19-depleted allogeneic hematopoietic cell transplantation.

This clonotype was detected only a few times. This receptor's antigen is unknown. No qualities accompany the bases; no much larger clone lies one base away. CDR1 is given as SEHNR and CDR2 as FQNEAQ, both from the germline V gene (reference sequence). From cysteine to phenylalanine, the CDR3 is 16 amino acids long. The kept DNA is CDR3 alone, 48 bases in frame from the first base. Ends trimmed: V by 5 bases, J by 8 bases; bases unmatched to a gene: 16. The protocol used for the library was PCR. Sequencing took place on an Illumina HiSeq 2500. TCR libraries were prepared with molecular barcoding, using unique molecular identifiers to normalize TCRbeta repertoire quantification. TCRdb's own reprocessing of the public reads used fastp at Q25 and MiXCR and kept productive beta chains. CDR3 protein sequences are deduplicated, and each keeps its most common genes and DNA. The sample table shows hundreds of thousands of distinct CDR3 sequences, and around 10% are seen once. 5% to 7% of the sample rests with the top ten.

The TCR sequence derives from a human donor who donated a stem cell graft to a child with acute lymphoblastic leukemia. This chain is built from TRBV7-9 and TRBJ1-2; TRBD1 matches 8 bases in the middle. This material consisted of PBMCs from the stem cell graft donor, taken from the stem cell graft. The nucleotide sequence is given as TGTGCCAGCAGCGCATCTGAGACAGGGGCGGGAAGAGGCTACACCTTC. The translation is CASSASETGAGRGYTF.